What follows describes a single TCR beta chain. The antigen it recognizes is unknown. The record has no base qualities; no much larger clone is one base away. In total, over 600 healthy bone marrow donors made up the cohort. All cohort members were sampled while nominally healthy, although unrecorded immune exposures were likely present. The donor tested CMV seronegative and was one of the 352 seronegative cohort members. Each donor provided a peripheral blood sample, and peripheral blood mononuclear cells were used for TCR beta sequencing. Genomic DNA extraction from the blood cell samples was performed with the Qiagen DNeasy Blood Extraction Kit. Trimming leaves V shorter by 0 bases and J shorter by 6 bases, with the junction holding 2 bases beyond the gene matches. The germline V gene encodes CDR1 MNHNS and CDR2 SASEGT. The cysteine opens and the phenylalanine closes a CDR3 of 15 amino acids. Just CDR3 DNA is preserved here, 45 bases in frame from base 1.

Library generation was performed with the immunoSEQ multiplex PCR assay. The multiplex PCR relied on a mix of 60 forward primers for TCR Vbeta segments and 13 reverse primers for TCR Jbeta segments. A multiplex PCR assay on genomic DNA amplified the CDR3 region of rearranged TCR beta genes. The Illumina HiSeq System was used to sequence the amplified TCR beta libraries as 87-base-pair reads. On the study's bioinformatics: A later analysis counted tens of millions of unique TCR beta chains across the 600 to 850 repertoires, and around 9.9 million of these chains were shared by at least two donors. To remove PCR and sequencing errors, raw reads were error-corrected and collapsed into unique sequences using a nearest-neighbor algorithm that merged closely related sequences. V, D and J gene segments were assigned by aligning CDR3 sequences to IMGT reference sequences. Each retained sequence needed at least a six-nucleotide match to both a V gene segment and a J gene segment. A rearrangement counted as productive if the CDR3 had no stop codons and remained in frame with V and J, and every other rearrangement counted as non-productive. CDR3 was defined according to IMGT convention as the region running from the second conserved V-encoded cysteine to the conserved J-encoded phenylalanine. The earlier analysis of some 540 of the donors excluded any sequence lacking an unambiguous match to a single V gene segment. In an earlier analysis of a few hundred of the donors, a V segment was called functional when productive rearrangements were above 56.7%, and segregating when the standard deviation between donors exceeded 5%. A statistical classification framework was developed to diagnose cytomegalovirus status using the catalog of TCR beta chain sequences. A later analysis assigned V and J genes by comparing TCR nucleotide sequences with IMGT/GENE-DB human TR gene sequences. Using the TCRdist pipeline, a later analysis assigned CDR3 sequences along with most-parsimonious VDJ recombination scenarios. In a later analysis, each TCR beta chain was defined by its CDR3 amino acid sequence together with its V-gene family, and reads lacking a unique V-gene family were excluded. In a later analysis, 450 to 600 highly shared, low-generation-probability nucleotide sequences were removed to address suspected cross-contamination and a sequencing artifact. In a later analysis, a clonal expansion index for each public chain was calculated from normalized within-repertoire ranks of inferred template counts. In a later analysis, generation probabilities were computed with a VDJ recombination model fitted to out-of-frame rearrangements, and the resulting probabilities were checked against IGoR. A later analysis scored TCR-TCR, TCR-HLA and TCR-CMV co-occurrence with hypergeometric tests, applying a repertoire-size bias correction to TCR pairs. False discovery rates were estimated in a later analysis by permuting HLA or CMV assignments 20 times. A later analysis grouped co-occurring TCRs with DBSCAN, adding TCRdist sequence similarity when clustering within HLA-allele-positive subsets. Co-occurrence clustering excluded repertoires with fewer than 30,000 or more than 120,000 public chains, plus five with anomalous nucleotide sharing. The immuneACCESS repertoire file appears here via TCRdb, limited to in-frame rearrangements. These files lack a portion of the clones; in checked studies, under half of the deficit traces to unresolved V genes, and the cause of the others is not known. From that table come the V and J calls and clone size; the DNA was used to work out D and trimming. This sample holds about 60,000 clones; approximately 71% were observed only once. The ten largest clones represent 5% to 7% of the sample.

This specimen comes from a study of cytomegalovirus exposure and HLA in healthy donors (dated by TCRdb to the late 2010s). Turning to the overall study: In an earlier analysis of 450 to 750 of the donors, approximately 300 Gb of sequence data and just under 120 million unique TCR beta sequences from about 180 million T cells were reported. An early release that covered about 600 HLA-typed donors contained about 290 gigabases of sequencing data and approximately 85 million unique TCR sequences. Of the 350 to 450 genotyped donors, about 80% fell in the genetic ancestry cluster associated with self-reported Caucasian donors. The study was designed to test whether signatures of past pathogen exposure could be identified by cataloging public T cell receptors. The study profiled the T cell repertoires of around 700 subjects by immunosequencing and related them to cytomegalovirus serostatus. In addition to the first cohort of 500 to 850 subjects, a separate validation cohort of 120 different subjects was used. To predict cytomegalovirus infection status, the study brought together high-throughput TCR immunosequencing, statistical association of individual TCRs with disease status, and machine learning. A later analysis re-analyzed previously published TCR beta repertoires from 650 to 800 donors and added high-resolution HLA genotyping to study TCR occurrence patterns. Rather than using new phenotypic data, the later analysis identified candidate immune exposures from TCR beta sequences and from how often those sequences occurred across donors. To decide whether each TCR beta V gene segment behaved as functional or pseudogenic, an earlier analysis of nearly 600 of the donors relied on high-throughput TCR beta sequencing. Donor age, sex, ethnicity and CMV serostatus were compiled alongside the repertoire data. A later genetic analysis used genome-wide SNP genotypes for 398 of the 666 donors, treating that subset as a discovery cohort. All discovery cohort repertoires had been generated using a single sequencing platform. HLA typing covered class I and class II loci at four-digit resolution. Typing coverage differed by locus: A, B, C, DRB1 and DQB1 were typed in roughly 620-630 donors, DQA1 in about 510, DPA1 in 600 to 610, and DPB1 in just under 490. Four or five DR-DQ haplotypes were handled as single units for association and clustering because linkage in the cohort was strong. Across approximately 420 genotyped donors of the cohort, an average of roughly 250,000 unique TCR beta nucleotide sequences per donor were sequenced, and around 20% of those sequences were non-productive.

Results and caveats for the whole study, not just this receptor: A further reported finding was that TCR beta sequences accurately predicted the HLA-A and HLA-B alleles for most subjects in the first cohort. While some public TCRs were present in many individuals, most TCR sequences turned up only very rarely across donors. Because HLA typing was unavailable for some donors at each locus, only the typed subset was used in association tests. Cytomegalovirus status was reported to be diagnosed by the classifier with high specificity and sensitivity in both the original and validation cohorts. It was suggested by the authors that the approach could potentially be generalized to other disease states and immunological phenotypes. A later genetic analysis associated a missense DCLRE1C variant with V-gene and J-gene trimming of TCR beta chains, and an independent cohort replicated the association. Broadly in line with IMGT annotations, most TCR beta V segments showed up in productive rearrangements about 90% or about 30% of the time in an earlier analysis of 587 of the donors. Some IMGT-functional V segments, including TRBV6-2 and TRBV6-3, could not be told apart with the 87-base-pair reads, so those segments were excluded. Sequencing depth was assumed to be roughly uniform across donors in the presence/absence analyses, though that assumption may not hold. Compared with the 666-donor mean, donors in an Asian-associated ancestry cluster had fewer N-insertions in productive TCRs, according to a later genetic analysis. Assigning TCR associations to individual alleles was difficult when HLA alleles, especially DR and DQ, strongly co-occurred. A total of 150 or so TCR beta chains were listed by the study as associated with cytomegalovirus. Linkage disequilibrium might explain the correlated functional status among segregating V segments, but an unknown experimental factor could not be ruled out. A cluster of highly shared sequence variants was judged likely to be a technical artifact of the sequencing pipeline. Only TCR beta chains were sequenced in this cohort, and the absence of alpha or paired-chain data limited detectable features. In a later analysis, some 18,000 TCR beta sequences were associated with specific HLA alleles at a false discovery rate of 0.05. In a later analysis, HLA-associated TCR beta chains showed more clonal expansion and lower generation probabilities than non-associated chains that were equally common. CMV serostatus was the only immune exposure information available for the cohort. A later analysis reported that several top co-occurrence clusters appeared linked to parvovirus B19, influenza, CMV and Epstein-Barr virus. A later analysis found that TCR association rates varied across HLA loci, with DRB1 alleles showing the most associated TCRs and HLA-C alleles the fewest. In vitro tests confirmed that a few of the cytomegalovirus-associated TCR beta chains recognize cytomegalovirus antigens. Because counts were too low, about 15 rarely observed V segments, including chromosome 9 orphons, were left out of the earlier analysis of 587 of the donors. Most CMV-associated TCR beta chains appeared to be HLA-restricted in a later analysis, and the HLA associations seemed to be driven largely by CMV exposure.

This sequence uses TRBV6-1 and TRBJ2-3, with 11 bases matching TRBD2. What was sequenced was PBMCs. This sequence originates from a man in his forties or fifties in good health and CMV-seronegative. The CDR3 amino acid sequence is: CASSEASGGVDTQYF. The nucleotide sequence is TGTGCCAGCAGTGAAGCTAGCGGGGGGGTGGATACGCAGTATTTT.